What follows are 25 T cell receptor beta chains derived from one specimen sequenced in a study of blood T cell repertoires in COVID-19. Libraries were prepared by immunoSEQ multiplex PCR; TCRdb keeps only in-frame clonotypes and omits some of them. Counted here are around 480,000 clones, roughly nine tenths occurring once; the ten biggest clones make up roughly 0.7%. Sequencing was performed on PBMCs or T cells enriched from blood (not recorded which). The receptors were gathered from a young woman who had recovered from COVID-19.

This rearrangement joins TRBV5-1 to TRBJ2-2; tentatively, D is TRBD1 (6 bases). The V and J ends lost 2 bases and 4 bases respectively, with 12 bases between them. The CDR3 spans 15 residues. Germline CDR1 SGHRS, CDR2 YFSETQ. The CDR3 DNA reads TGCGCCAGCAGCTTCCCACGAGGGGGCACCGGGGAGCTGTTTTTT. It codes for CASSFPRGGTGELFF.

The genes are TRBV12-3 or TRBV12-4 and TRBJ1-5; D is perhaps TRBD1 (6 bases). The CDR3 loop spans 13 amino acids. V was pared by 6 bases and J by 5 bases, with 11 bases between. CDR3 nucleotides: TGTGCCAGCAGAAGGGGGACCCATCAGCCCCAGCATTTT. This encodes CASRRGTHQPQHF.

This clone has more than one count but fewer than ten. V gene TRBV2 combines with J gene TRBJ2-5, with D possibly TRBD1 on 5 matching bases. The germline V gene encodes CDR1 SNHLY and CDR2 FYNNEI. Deletions cut 2 bases from V and 2 bases from J, with 9 bases between. This CDR3 comprises 14 residues. DNA for the CDR3: TGTGCCAGCAGTGAAACGCAGGGACAAGAGACCCAGTACTTC. Protein: CASSETQGQETQYF.

This chain joins TRBV6-5 and TRBJ1-6; D gene ambiguous. The CDR3 consists of 16 residues. Looked up from germline, CDR1 is MNHEY and CDR2 is SVGAGI. Trimming pared 0 bases from V and 8 bases from J, leaving 14 bases between. The CDR3 sequence is CASSYSKTFPHSPLHF. As DNA, the CDR3 is TGTGCCAGCAGTTACTCGAAAACTTTTCCTCATTCACCCCTCCACTTT.

The chain links TRBV11-3 to TRBJ2-1; 8 bases align to TRBD2. The CDR3 totals 16 residues. Germline lookup yields CDR1 SGHNT and CDR2 YENEEA. V shed 4 bases and J 7 bases; nucleotides not matched to a gene: 12. CDR3 residues: CASSSRSRRGENEQFF. The CDR3 bases are TGTGCCAGCAGCTCGCGCTCTCGGCGGGGGGAGAATGAGCAGTTCTTC.

This clone was counted a single time. This chain uses TRBV3-1 (or the pseudogene TRBV3-2) with TRBJ2-5; 9 bases line up with TRBD1. V lost 3 bases to trimming and J lost 7 bases; unmatched junction nucleotides: 6. The CDR3 runs to 14 residues. Germline V gene sequence: CDR1 LGHDT, CDR2 YNNKEL (reference sequence). As DNA, the CDR3 is TGTGCCAGCAGCCATCGCGACAGGGGGGCGACCCAGTACTTC. As protein: CASSHRDRGATQYF.

The chain employs TRBV19 and TRBJ2-1; TRBD2 aligns across 8 bases. The CDR3 extends over 16 amino acids. CDR1 is LNHDA, CDR2 SQIVND, per germline (reference sequence). The V segment lost 1 base and the J segment 3 bases; nucleotides outside the gene matches: 5. The CDR3 DNA is TGTGCCAGTAGTATAGGCGGCGGGGGGATCTACAATGAGCAGTTCTTC. Protein product: CASSIGGGGIYNEQFF.

This clone was observed once. The CDR3 bases are TGTGCCAGCAGCCAAGATTTTGCGGGGGTAGGAGAGCAGTACTTC. Amino acid sequence: CASSQDFAGVGEQYF. The rearrangement links TRBV3-1 (or the pseudogene TRBV3-2) to TRBJ2-7, with 7 bases that match TRBD2. V shed 0 bases, J shed 7 bases, and the junction held 9 bases outside the gene matches. The CDR3 spans 15 residues. Germline-derived CDR1 and CDR2 are LGHDT and YNNKEL (reference sequence).

J is TRBJ1-1 and V is TRBV12-5, with 7 nucleotides matching TRBD1. V gave up 7 bases and J gave up 6 bases; unmatched junction bases: 11. This CDR3 region has 14 residues. Germline CDR1 is LGHNT and CDR2 is FRNRAP. The CDR3 here is CASAPTGNTAEAFF. The CDR3 region has the DNA TGTGCTAGTGCCCCGACAGGGAATACGGCTGAAGCTTTCTTT.

The chain joins TRBV7-8 to TRBJ2-3; D is perhaps TRBD2 (7 bases). This CDR3 region has 18 residues. Germline V lookup: CDR1 SGHVS, CDR2 FQNEAQ. The V and J ends lost 4 bases and 4 bases respectively, with 24 bases between them. The CDR3 DNA is TGTGCCAGCAGCTCATGGAGGATAGGGGGGGCCCGTTCAGATACGCAGTATTTT. It translates to CASSSWRIGGARSDTQYF.

The gene calls are TRBV28 and TRBJ1-6, with TRBD1 identical over 7 bases. Germline loops: CDR1 MDHEN, CDR2 SYDVKM. This CDR3 comprises 17 residues. Losses at the gene ends were 0 bases for V and 0 bases for J; bases not matched to a gene: 2. CDR3 loop: CASSLWTGSSYNSPLHF. As DNA, the CDR3 is TGTGCCAGCAGTTTATGGACAGGGAGCTCCTATAATTCACCCCTCCACTTT.

This clone occurred once. The chain has TRBV27 and TRBJ2-2; 9 bases agree with TRBD2. Per the germline V gene, CDR1 is MNHEY and CDR2 is SMNVEV (reference sequence). The CDR3 extends over 15 amino acids. V was clipped by 4 bases and J by 7 bases; unmatched bases: 7. The DNA of the CDR3 is TGTGCCAGCAGTTCCGGAACTAGCGGGCGCGGGGAGCTGTTTTTT. Its translation: CASSSGTSGRGELFF.

In this sample, this clone turned up once. V usage is TRBV7-9 and J usage is TRBJ2-7, with D tentatively TRBD2 (6 bases). The germline V gene has CDR1 SEHNR and CDR2 FQNEAQ (reference sequence). The CDR3 spans 13 residues. V was clipped by 1 base and J by 6 bases, with 10 bases between them. CDR3 nucleotide sequence: TGTGCCAGCAGCTTAGGACTAGAATCCGAGCAGTACTTC. Its translation is CASSLGLESEQYF.

V usage is TRBV2 and J usage is TRBJ2-2, with D possibly TRBD2 on 6 matching bases. Germline assignment: CDR1 SNHLY and CDR2 FYNNEI. Trimming removed 6 bases from V and 7 bases from J, with 6 bases in between. CDR3 length: 11 amino acids. For the CDR3, the DNA is TGTGCCAGCAGGGGAGGCGGGGAGCTGTTTTTT. Translating it yields CASRGGGELFF.

The chain couples TRBV6-1 to TRBJ2-3; 8 bases fit TRBD2. V was pared by 2 bases and J by 3 bases, with 7 bases of the junction left unmatched. The CDR3 contains 16 residues. From germline, CDR1 is MNHNS and CDR2 SASEGT. In nucleotides, the CDR3 is TGTGCCAGCAGTGAACGTAGCGGGGTAGGGACAGATACGCAGTATTTT. This codes for CASSERSGVGTDTQYF.

The chain joins TRBV5-4 to TRBJ1-5; the D gene is possibly TRBD1 (5 bases). Germline assignment: CDR1 SGHNT and CDR2 YYREEE (reference sequence). With 0 bases removed from V and 3 bases from J, the gap between germline ends came to 13 bases. The CDR3 extends over 16 amino acids. The CDR3 loop reads CASSLGGTDFNQPQHF. In nucleotides, the CDR3 is TGTGCCAGCAGCTTGGGCGGGACGGACTTCAATCAGCCCCAGCATTTT.

The genes are TRBV7-9 and TRBJ1-4, with 7 positions matching TRBD1. This CDR3 has 14 amino acids. Losses at the gene ends were 6 bases for V and 6 bases for J; bases not matched to a gene: 7. Germline V gives CDR1 SEHNR, CDR2 FQNEAQ (reference sequence). CDR3 sequence reads: CASRSQGEYEKLFF. CDR3 DNA: TGTGCCAGCAGATCCCAGGGGGAATATGAAAAACTGTTTTTT.

This clone was picked up a small number of times. The chain employs TRBV5-1 and TRBJ1-5; D is possibly TRBD1 (6 bases). This CDR3 region has 15 residues. In germline, CDR1 is SGHRS, CDR2 YFSETQ. V lost 1 base and J 7 bases, leaving 15 bases between the germline ends. The CDR3 region is CASSLNGGGEQPQHF. The DNA for the CDR3 is TGCGCCAGCAGCTTGAATGGCGGGGGCGAACAGCCCCAGCATTTT. Using reference TRBV5-1 and TRBJ1-5 for the parts outside the CDR3, the full variable domain is KAGVTQTPRYLIKTRGQQVTLSCSPISGHRSVSWYQQTPGQGLQFLFEYFSETQRNKGNFPGRFSGRQFSNSRSEMNVSTLELGDSALYLCASSLNGGGEQPQHFGDGTRLSIL.

The V and J genes are TRBV7-8 and TRBJ1-1; 8 nucleotides line up with TRBD1. The CDR3 totals 13 residues. Germline assignment: CDR1 SGHVS and CDR2 FQNEAQ. Unmatched junction bases numbered 7, after V lost 5 bases and J lost 8 bases. Here the CDR3 reads CASSLTGALEAFF. Here the CDR3 DNA reads TGTGCCAGCAGCCTGACAGGGGCCCTCGAAGCTTTCTTT.

This rearrangement joins TRBV11-2 to TRBJ2-5; 9 bases match TRBD2. Trimming at V came to 5 bases and at J to 7 bases, leaving 8 bases not matched to a gene. CDR3 length: 14 amino acids. Germline V lookup: CDR1 SGHAT, CDR2 FQNNGV. The CDR3 sequence is CASSPSGALGTQYF. CDR3 in DNA: TGTGCCAGCAGCCCTAGCGGGGCTCTGGGGACCCAGTACTTC.

Only one count was recorded for this clone. The V and J genes are TRBV19 and TRBJ1-2; the D gene is possibly TRBD1 (6 bases). The CDR3 extends over 12 amino acids. CDR1 LNHDA and CDR2 SQIVND come from the germline V gene (reference sequence). Trimming shortened V by 6 bases and J by 7 bases, and 12 bases separated the two germline ends. CDR3 sequence (DNA): TGTGCCAGTAGCCCAGGGGCGGTTGGCTACACCTTC. It yields the protein CASSPGAVGYTF.

The chain joins TRBV4-1 to TRBJ1-1; TRBD1 matches at 7 bases. The CDR3 runs 15 residues. J was trimmed by 4 bases and V by 1 base; bases with no gene match: 6. Germline lookup yields CDR1 MGHRA and CDR2 YSYEKL. The CDR3 sequence is CASSQGDSLGTEAFF. The CDR3 DNA sequence: TGCGCCAGCAGCCAAGGGGACAGTTTGGGCACTGAAGCTTTCTTT.

The V and J genes are TRBV30 and TRBJ2-1; perhaps TRBD1 as D (6 bases). CDR3 length: 16 residues. The germline gives CDR1 GTSNPN, CDR2 SVGIG (reference sequence). V was shortened by 3 bases and J by 10 bases, with 25 bases between the two germline ends. The CDR3 region has the DNA TGTGCCTGGAGCCCCCGTTATCAAAGGGGGACGAGGGAGCAGTTCTTC. Amino acids: CAWSPRYQRGTREQFF.

The V gene is TRBV2, the J gene TRBJ1-2; 7 bases agree with TRBD1. Germline trimming cut 8 bases from V and 2 bases from J; bases unmatched to any gene: 2. Germline CDR1 and CDR2: SNHLY and FYNNEI. The CDR3 consists of 12 residues. The CDR3 spells CASLQGNYGYTF. The CDR3 DNA reads TGTGCCAGCTTACAGGGGAACTATGGCTACACCTTC.

This rearrangement joins TRBV5-8 to TRBJ1-2; D not certain. Germline lookup yields CDR1 SGHTS and CDR2 YDEGEE. CDR3 length: 15 amino acids. V lost 1 base and J 6 bases, leaving 16 bases between the germline ends. Here the CDR3 reads CASSLNLAGVDGYTF. As DNA, the CDR3 is TGTGCCAGCAGCTTGAACCTGGCCGGGGTTGATGGCTACACCTTC.